This T cell receptor beta chain was sequenced for a study of blood T cell repertoires in COVID-19. Germline V CDR1 and CDR2: SGHRS, YFSETQ. The junction had 3 bases not matched to a gene; V was cut back by 4 bases and J by 2 bases. The CDR3 is 14 amino acids. Only in-frame clones appear in the TCRdb table, and some are missing; sequencing was by immunoSEQ multiplex PCR. The sample holds a few hundred thousand clones; around 85% are singletons and the top ten take about 3.6%. The source of this sequence is a woman aged 18-29 years with acute or convalescent COVID-19. The material sequenced was peripheral blood. The gene calls are TRBV5-1 and TRBJ1-2; 9 nucleotides align to TRBD1. The DNA for the CDR3 is TGCGCCAGCAGCATAGGACAGGGGAACTATGGCTACACCTTC. Its protein product is CASSIGQGNYGYTF.